This T cell receptor beta chain emerged from a study of tumor and adjacent non-tumor tissue in lung cancer. Study-wide context: Histology: 12 adenocarcinoma, a couple of squamous cell carcinoma, 1 small cell lung cancer. Aged roughly 31 to 76 years, patients included nine to ten men and 4 or 5 women with stage I to III disease. Approximately 4.2 million productive TCRbeta reads were obtained per sample on average.

About this clonotype itself: The junction departs from the called germline gene at one end, perhaps through a read error.

This CDR3 is 14 amino acids long. Germline V CDR1 and CDR2: SGHTA, FQGTGA. This sample's RNA came from whole unsorted tissue. A modified ARM-PCR protocol with three rounds of nested PCR amplified TCRbeta. TCRdb reanalysed the multiplex PCR reads using MiXCR and keeps one entry per CDR3 protein. Here the sample spans roughly 81,000 distinct CDR3 sequences, under 70% being singletons. The chain uses TRBV7-3 and TRBJ2-1; 8 bases line up with TRBD1. This clonotype was sampled from a woman in her 70s with non-small cell lung cancer. The sequencing sample was made of lung tumor tissue. This CDR3 is CASGLQAGGDEQFF. In nucleotides, the CDR3 is TGTGCCAGCGGCTTACAAGCAGGGGGCGATGAGCAGTTCTTC.